A single sample gave rise to the 9 T cell receptor beta chains below, sequenced in a study of blood T cell repertoires in COVID-19. Measured with immunoSEQ multiplex PCR; TCRdb has only the in-frame clones, and not every one. This sample carries approximately 98,000 clones, 80% to 90% of them seen once, and the ten largest clones take over 2%. Sequencing was done on a sample of peripheral blood. The receptors come from a human donor in a cohort sampled during active COVID-19.

This rearrangement joins TRBV27 to TRBJ2-7; 10 nucleotides agree with TRBD1. With V trimmed by 2 bases and J by 5 bases, 6 bases remained unmatched. The CDR3 totals 15 residues. Germline CDR1 is MNHEY and CDR2 is SMNVEV (reference sequence). The CDR3 DNA is TGTGCCAGCAGTTTAGAGGGACAGGGGAGGAACGAGCAGTACTTC. This sequence encodes CASSLEGQGRNEQYF.

The chain uses TRBV5-1 and TRBJ2-7; possible D gene TRBD1, 6 bases. CDR3 length: 14 amino acids. Germline CDR1 reads SGHRS; CDR2 reads YFSETQ. V lost 0 bases and J lost 3, with 10 bases in between. This chain's CDR3 is CASSLGQANYEQYF. For the CDR3, the DNA is TGCGCCAGCAGCTTGGGACAGGCGAACTACGAGCAGTACTTC. Full variable domain (rest looked up from reference TRBV5-1 and TRBJ2-7): KAGVTQTPRYLIKTRGQQVTLSCSPISGHRSVSWYQQTPGQGLQFLFEYFSETQRNKGNFPGRFSGRQFSNSRSEMNVSTLELGDSALYLCASSLGQANYEQYFGPGTRLTVT.

This chain uses TRBV18 with TRBJ2-7; 9 nucleotides match TRBD2. Trimming took 0 bases from V and 9 from J; bases not matched to a gene: 15. Germline V gene sequence: CDR1 KGHSH, CDR2 LQKENI. The CDR3 consists of 17 residues. CDR3 residues: CASSPPNSGSPITGQYF. The CDR3 DNA reads TGTGCCAGCTCACCACCAAATAGCGGGAGCCCAATTACGGGGCAGTACTTC.

The chain joins TRBV11-2 to TRBJ2-1, with 13 bases identical to TRBD2. The CDR3 has 15 amino acids. V lost 5 bases and J lost 6; bases outside the gene matches: 4. Germline assignment: CDR1 SGHAT and CDR2 FQNNGV. The CDR3 protein is CASSPRLAGGNEQFF. The CDR3 DNA follows: TGTGCCAGCAGCCCTCGACTAGCGGGAGGCAATGAGCAGTTCTTC.

The chain employs TRBV30 and TRBJ2-7, with 7 positions matching TRBD1. CDR3 length equals 14 residues. Trimming at V came to 0 bases and at J to 4 bases, leaving 6 bases not matched to a gene. Per the germline V gene, CDR1 is GTSNPN and CDR2 is SVGIG (reference sequence). DNA for the CDR3: TGTGCCTGGAGTGTAGGGCAGGGGGTGTACGAGCAGTACTTC. Translating it yields CAWSVGQGVYEQYF.

This chain uses TRBV7-9 with TRBJ2-3, with D tentatively TRBD2 (6 bases). The V gene lost 3 bases and the J gene lost 1 base, with 8 bases spanning the gap. CDR1 is SEHNR and CDR2 is FQNEAQ in the germline V gene (reference sequence). The CDR3 sequence is 14 residues long. The CDR3: CASSLEGGTDTQYF. CDR3 bases: TGTGCCAGCAGCTTGGAGGGAGGCACAGATACGCAGTATTTT.

The chain uses TRBV2 and TRBJ1-4, with TRBD1 matching 11 bases. V was clipped by 6 bases and J by 8 bases; unmatched bases: 2. The CDR3 extends over 13 amino acids. Looked up from germline, CDR1 is SNHLY and CDR2 is FYNNEI. CDR3: CASRDRGREKLFF. CDR3 sequence (DNA): TGTGCCAGCAGGGACAGGGGGCGGGAAAAACTGTTTTTT.

The V and J genes are TRBV5-4 and TRBJ2-7; 13 bases map to TRBD2. This CDR3 comprises 15 residues. Germline V gives CDR1 SGHNT, CDR2 YYREEE (reference sequence). Losses at the gene ends were 5 bases for V and 3 bases for J; bases not matched to a gene: 5. The CDR3 DNA sequence: TGTGCCAGCAGGACCGGGACTAGCGGGAACTACGAGCAGTACTTC. Protein product: CASRTGTSGNYEQYF. Based on the CDR3 plus reference TRBV5-4 and TRBJ2-7, the full variable domain is ETGVTQSPTHLIKTRGQQVTLRCSSQSGHNTVSWYQQALGQGPQFIFQYYREEENGRGNFPPRFSGLQFPNYSSELNVNALELDDSALYLCASRTGTSGNYEQYFGPGTRLTVT.

The sample holds one count of this clone. The genes are TRBV28 and TRBJ1-1, with D tentatively TRBD1 (6 bases). The CDR3 totals 16 residues. V lost 6 bases and J 3 bases, leaving 20 bases between the germline ends. Germline CDR1 and CDR2: MDHEN and SYDVKM. CDR3 in DNA: TGTGCCAGCAGCCACGCCGGGAGGGGGGGAGACACTGAAGCTTTCTTT. This codes for CASSHAGRGGDTEAFF.